This TCR beta chain was captured by sequencing in a study of blood T cell repertoires in COVID-19. Study background: Acute and convalescent COVID-19 samples came from the United States, Italy and Spain.

Authors' processing steps: Nucleated cell number was recorded as an estimate derived from reference gene primer amplification. Assay: immunoSEQ multiplex PCR; the TCRdb copy retains only in-frame clones and omits some. That table is the source of V, J and clone size, and D and trimming were worked out from the DNA. The table has over 70,000 clones, roughly 89% seen once. V lost 4 bases, J lost 7 bases, and 7 bases stayed unmatched. The CDR3 is 13 residues long. The germline gives CDR1 SQVTM, CDR2 ANQGSEA. Source material: peripheral blood. The TCR was taken from a woman of 80 years or more with active or convalescent COVID-19. This chain links TRBV29-1 with TRBJ2-7, with 10 bases matching TRBD2. Written as DNA, the CDR3 is TGCAGCGTTGCAGGACTAGCGGCCGGGGAGCAGTACTTC. Its translation is CSVAGLAAGEQYF.